Shown below are 21 T cell receptor beta chains from a single sample sequenced in a study of blood T cell dynamics during melanoma immunotherapy. The time point here: week 3, after first cycle of checkpoint inhibitor. The assay was immunoSEQ multiplex PCR, and TCRdb's table has in-frame clones only and misses some. The sample contains roughly 10,000 clones, nearly 90% of which appear only once. Sequenced here: blood, sampled from a patient treated with checkpoint blockade. These TCRs come from a human donor with melanoma.

This chain connects TRBV11-2 to TRBJ2-7; D gene ambiguous. Trimming stripped 10 bases from V and 1 base from J, with 14 bases between. CDR3 length equals 13 residues. CDR1 is SGHAT, CDR2 FQNNGV, per germline. Here the CDR3 reads CATQLGLSYEQYF. The CDR3, as DNA: TGTGCCACCCAGCTTGGGCTGTCCTACGAGCAGTACTTC.

The rearrangement joins TRBV9 to TRBJ2-3; possibly TRBD1 or TRBD2 for D (6 bases each). Trimming removed 0 bases from V and 6 bases from J, with 26 bases in between. The CDR3 runs to 19 residues. Germline lookup yields CDR1 SGDLS and CDR2 YYNGEE. The DNA of the CDR3 is TGTGCCAGCAGCGTAGATGCCCCCGTAGGGGTCGGGGGCGAGGATACGCAGTATTTT. This encodes CASSVDAPVGVGGEDTQYF.

This clone was picked up a small number of times. The genes are TRBV6-5 and TRBJ1-3, with D hard to call. The germline CDR1 and CDR2 sequences are MNHEY and SVGAGI. The CDR3 length is 11 residues. V was clipped by 8 bases and J by 2 bases, with 4 bases between them. The CDR3 protein is CASRTGNTIYF. The CDR3, as DNA: TGTGCCAGCCGAACTGGAAACACCATATATTTT.

This sequence joins TRBV5-1 and TRBJ1-2, with TRBD1 as a possible D gene (6 bases). The V end lost 2 bases, the J end lost 8 bases, and 19 bases lay between the germline ends. This CDR3 contains 15 residues. Germline-derived CDR1 and CDR2 are SGHRS and YFSETQ. The CDR3 sequence is CASSLDGQIESGYTF. CDR3 sequence (DNA): TGCGCCAGCAGCTTAGATGGACAGATTGAGTCGGGCTACACCTTC.

The chain has TRBV7-9 and TRBJ1-1, with a weak D call TRBD1 (6 bases). V was shortened by 5 bases and J by 3 bases, with 16 bases between the two germline ends. The CDR3 loop spans 15 amino acids. Germline CDR1 reads SEHNR; CDR2 reads FQNEAQ (reference sequence). CDR3 nucleotides: TGTGCCAGCAGCAACCGGGGGGGGCTGGACACTGAAGCTTTCTTT. Encoded protein: CASSNRGGLDTEAFF.

The chain joins TRBV10-3 to TRBJ1-2, with D hard to call. V was shortened by 4 bases and J by 1 base, with 7 bases between the two germline ends. Germline CDR1 is ENHRY and CDR2 is SYGVKD. This CDR3 is built from 13 residues. The CDR3, as DNA: TGTGCCATCAGTGTCGACGGTAACTATGGCTACACCTTC. It yields the protein CAISVDGNYGYTF.

The chain uses TRBV4-3 and TRBJ1-2; TRBD1 might be the D (6 bases). The CDR3 spans 12 residues. Germline CDR1 and CDR2: LGHNA and YSLEER. V lost 0 bases and J lost 8, with 7 bases in between. CDR3 residues: CASSQERGGYTF. As DNA, the CDR3 is TGCGCCAGCAGCCAAGAAAGGGGGGGCTACACCTTC.

J is TRBJ2-1 and V is TRBV2, with 9 bases matching TRBD2. V lost 3 bases and J lost 8; bases outside the gene matches: 8. Germline assignment: CDR1 SNHLY and CDR2 FYNNEI. The CDR3 has 15 amino acids. In DNA form, the CDR3 reads TGTGCCAGCAGTGATTGGCGGGGGGGCGGCTATGAGCAGTTCTTC. Protein sequence: CASSDWRGGGYEQFF.

This clone was seen once. V gene TRBV11-2 combines with J gene TRBJ2-1, with D perhaps TRBD1 or TRBD2 (5 bases each). V lost 2 bases to trimming and J lost 11 bases, with 13 bases between them. The germline V gene has CDR1 SGHAT and CDR2 FQNNGV. CDR3 length equals 13 residues. Here the CDR3 reads CASSLWDQGQQFF. The CDR3 DNA follows: TGTGCCAGCAGCTTATGGGATCAGGGACAGCAGTTCTTC. The entire variable domain, with the rest obtained from reference TRBV11-2 and TRBJ2-1, is as follows: EAGVAQSPRYKIIEKRQSVAFWCNPISGHATLYWYQQILGQGPKLLIQFQNNGVVDDSQLPKDRFSAERLKGVDSTLKIQPAKLEDSAVYLCASSLWDQGQQFFGPGTRLTVL.

The rearrangement links TRBV2 to TRBJ1-1, with 8 nucleotides matching TRBD1. Germline-derived CDR1 and CDR2 are SNHLY and FYNNEI. J lost 9 bases, V lost 6 bases, and 6 bases had no gene match. This CDR3 has 12 amino acids. Here the CDR3 reads CASSLDRVQAFF. The DNA for the CDR3 is TGTGCCAGCAGCTTGGACAGGGTTCAAGCTTTCTTT.

The chain carries TRBV7-2 and TRBJ1-2; 7 bases are shared with TRBD1. Per the germline V gene, CDR1 is SGHTA and CDR2 is FQGNSA. With 1 base clipped from V and 3 bases from J, the junction kept 8 bases outside the gene matches. The CDR3 has 16 amino acids. CDR3 in amino acids: CASSLGQGASDYGYTF. The CDR3 bases are TGTGCCAGCAGCTTAGGACAGGGAGCTAGCGACTATGGCTACACCTTC. Complete variable domain (other parts from reference TRBV7-2 and TRBJ1-2): GAGVSQSPSNKVTEKGKDVELRCDPISGHTALYWYRQSLGQGLEFLIYFQGNSAPDKSGLPSDRFSAERTGGSVSTLTIQRTQQEDSAVYLCASSLGQGASDYGYTFGSGTRLTVV.

This rearrangement joins TRBV18 to TRBJ1-3, with D unclear. Germline CDR1 and CDR2: KGHSH and LQKENI. Trimming stripped 3 bases from V and 2 bases from J, with 8 bases between. The CDR3 loop spans 14 amino acids. The CDR3 region has the DNA TGTGCCAGCTCACCGGATACTCCTGGAAACACCATATATTTT. Translation gives CASSPDTPGNTIYF.

V gene TRBV5-4 combines with J gene TRBJ2-3, with 10 bases lining up with TRBD1. The germline CDR1 and CDR2 sequences are SGHNT and YYREEE (reference sequence). The CDR3 extends over 15 amino acids. V was pared by 2 bases and J by 5 bases, with 5 bases of the junction left unmatched. CDR3 DNA: TGTGCCAGCAGCTTCCGGGACAGGGGTGAAGATACGCAGTATTTT. Amino acid sequence: CASSFRDRGEDTQYF.

The DNA of the CDR3 is TGTGCCAGAAGCCCCAGGGGCAGGGGAGATCATAGCAATCAGCCCCAGCATTTT. It translates to CARSPRGRGDHSNQPQHF. The chain carries TRBV5-3 and TRBJ1-5; weak D call: TRBD1 (6 bases). TRBV5-3 is sorted into the ORF group, with uncertain function. CDR3 length: 18 residues. Trimming stripped 4 bases from V and 0 bases from J, with 20 bases between.

This chain joins TRBV5-6 and TRBJ1-3; 8 bases match TRBD1. The CDR3 is 14 amino acids. After removal of 3 bases from V and 3 bases from J, the junction contained 2 bases not matched to a gene. The germline V gene encodes CDR1 SGHDT and CDR2 YYEEEE. The CDR3 here is CASSSTGVGNTIYF. For the CDR3, the DNA is TGTGCCAGCAGCTCGACAGGGGTTGGAAACACCATATATTTT.

This chain connects TRBV6-4 to TRBJ1-2; D is unclear. The CDR3 contains 13 residues. Germline V lookup: CDR1 MRHNA, CDR2 SNTAGT. The V end was cut by 2 bases, the J end by 2 bases, with 6 bases between. The CDR3 DNA is TGTGCCAGCAGTGACACGGGGAACTATGGCTACACCTTC. Translating it yields CASSDTGNYGYTF.

This chain links TRBV4-3 with TRBJ1-2, with no clear D. This CDR3 contains 15 residues. V was cut by 0 bases and J by 2 bases, with 10 bases left in between. Germline CDR1 LGHNA, CDR2 YSLEER. This CDR3 is CASSQEASTNYGYTF. CDR3 coding DNA: TGCGCCAGCAGCCAAGAAGCGTCAACGAACTATGGCTACACCTTC.

The J gene is TRBJ1-1, the V gene TRBV10-2; 10 nucleotides line up with TRBD1. The CDR3 is 16 amino acids. The germline CDR1 and CDR2 sequences are WSHSY and SAAADI. The V segment lost 8 bases and the J segment 0 bases; nucleotides outside the gene matches: 9. DNA for the CDR3: TGCGCCAGCGTTGACAGGGGGCGAACCATGAACACTGAAGCTTTCTTT. This sequence encodes CASVDRGRTMNTEAFF.

The chain combines TRBV5-1 with TRBJ2-5; 10 bases align to TRBD1. The trim removed 0 bases at V and 5 bases at J, leaving 4 bases unmatched. CDR3 length: 15 amino acids. Germline assignment: CDR1 SGHRS and CDR2 YFSETQ. As DNA, the CDR3 is TGCGCCAGCAGCTTGGGACAGGGGGCGCGGGAGACCCAGTACTTC. This translates into CASSLGQGARETQYF.

This clone appeared a few times. The chain links TRBV9 to TRBJ1-2, with a possible D match to TRBD1 (5 bases). The CDR3 covers 14 residues. V lost 0 bases and J 8 bases, leaving 14 bases between the germline ends. Germline lookup yields CDR1 SGDLS and CDR2 YYNGEE. The CDR3 DNA follows: TGTGCCAGCAGCGTAGGCAGGGCGTTCGAGGGCTACACCTTC. Translating gives CASSVGRAFEGYTF. Together with reference TRBV9 and TRBJ1-2, the CDR3 gives the full variable domain: DSGVTQTPKHLITATGQRVTLRCSPRSGDLSVYWYQQSLDQGLQFLIQYYNGEERAKGNILERFSAQQFPDLHSELNLSSLELGDSALYFCASSVGRAFEGYTFGSGTRLTVV.

The chain carries TRBV7-3 and TRBJ2-7; 7 nucleotides line up with TRBD1. J gave up 3 bases and V 5 bases, and 16 bases lay outside the gene matches. The CDR3 is 17 amino acids. Germline CDR1 and CDR2: SGHTA and FQGTGA. CDR3 loop: CASSEGAGTDNVYEQYF. CDR3 nucleotide sequence: TGTGCCAGCAGCGAGGGGGCCGGGACAGACAATGTCTACGAGCAGTACTTC.